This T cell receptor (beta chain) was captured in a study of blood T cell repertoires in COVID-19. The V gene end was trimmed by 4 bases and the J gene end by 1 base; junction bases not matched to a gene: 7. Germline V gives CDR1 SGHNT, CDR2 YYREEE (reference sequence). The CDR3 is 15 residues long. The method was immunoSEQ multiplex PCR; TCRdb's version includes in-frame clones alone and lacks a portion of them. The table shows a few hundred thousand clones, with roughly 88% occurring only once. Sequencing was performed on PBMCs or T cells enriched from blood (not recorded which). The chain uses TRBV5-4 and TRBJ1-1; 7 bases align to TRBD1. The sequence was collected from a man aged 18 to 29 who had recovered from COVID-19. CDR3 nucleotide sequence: TGTGCCAGCAGCGGGGCGACAGGGAAGAACACTGAAGCTTTCTTT. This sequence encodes CASSGATGKNTEAFF.